This entry concerns a single T cell receptor beta chain. This sample was included in a study of CD8+CD57+ T cells in acquired aplastic anemia. Sequencing involved patients with CD8+CD57+ cell expansion previously shown by flow cytometry. The template used for profiling TCR beta VDJ and CDR3 was genomic DNA. From the reads, TCRdb called clonotypes with MiXCR, one entry per CDR3 protein. This sample carries roughly 180,000 distinct CDR3 sequences, around 60% of them seen once, and the ten largest clones take about 39%. With V trimmed by 4 bases and J by 6 bases, 4 bases remained unmatched. From germline, CDR1 is SGHTA and CDR2 FQGNSA. The CDR3 runs 14 residues.

This chain links TRBV7-2 with TRBJ2-2, with TRBD1 matching over 8 bases. The source material was sorted CD4+, CD8+, or CD8+CD57+ T cells (not recorded which) from PBMCs. The sequence was collected from a human donor with aplastic anemia. CDR3 sequence: CASSWAGGSGELFF. For the CDR3, the DNA is TGTGCCAGCAGCTGGGCAGGGGGCTCCGGGGAGCTGTTTTTT.